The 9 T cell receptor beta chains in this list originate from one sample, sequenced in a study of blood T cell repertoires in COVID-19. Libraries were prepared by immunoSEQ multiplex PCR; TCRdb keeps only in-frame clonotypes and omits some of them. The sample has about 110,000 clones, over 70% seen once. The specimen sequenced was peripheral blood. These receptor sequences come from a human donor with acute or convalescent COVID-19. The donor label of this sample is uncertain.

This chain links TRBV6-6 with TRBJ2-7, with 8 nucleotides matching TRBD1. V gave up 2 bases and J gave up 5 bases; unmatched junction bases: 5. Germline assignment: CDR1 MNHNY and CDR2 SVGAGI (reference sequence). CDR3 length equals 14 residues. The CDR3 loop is CASSYETGGDEQYF. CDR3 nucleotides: TGTGCCAGCAGTTACGAAACAGGGGGAGACGAGCAGTACTTC.

CDR3 coding DNA: TGTGCCAGTAGTATTCCCACAGGGAAGAGAGGCTGGGGGAACACTGAAGCTTTCTTT. It is translated as CASSIPTGKRGWGNTEAFF. V gene TRBV19 combines with J gene TRBJ1-1; maybe TRBD1 (6 bases). The CDR3 length is 19 residues. Trimming removed 3 bases at V and 1 base at J, with 24 bases between. Germline assignment: CDR1 LNHDA and CDR2 SQIVND (reference sequence).

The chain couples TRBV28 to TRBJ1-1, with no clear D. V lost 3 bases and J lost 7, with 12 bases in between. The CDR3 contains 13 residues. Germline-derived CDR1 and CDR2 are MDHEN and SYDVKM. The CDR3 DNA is TGTGCCAGCAGTTTTTCCCAGGCGCATGAAGCTTTCTTT. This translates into CASSFSQAHEAFF.

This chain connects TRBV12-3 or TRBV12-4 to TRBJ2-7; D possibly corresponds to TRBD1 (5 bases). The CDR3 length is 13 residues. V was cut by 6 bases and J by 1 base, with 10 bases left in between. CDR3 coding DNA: TGTGCCAGCAGGGCGACAGAGTCCTACGAGCAGTACTTC. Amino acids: CASRATESYEQYF.

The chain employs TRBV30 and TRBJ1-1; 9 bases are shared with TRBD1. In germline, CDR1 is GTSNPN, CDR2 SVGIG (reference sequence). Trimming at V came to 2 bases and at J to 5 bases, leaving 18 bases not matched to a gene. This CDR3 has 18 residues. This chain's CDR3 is CAWSSRRPNRDRATEAFF. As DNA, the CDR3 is TGTGCCTGGAGTTCCCGTCGGCCGAACCGGGACAGGGCGACTGAAGCTTTCTTT.

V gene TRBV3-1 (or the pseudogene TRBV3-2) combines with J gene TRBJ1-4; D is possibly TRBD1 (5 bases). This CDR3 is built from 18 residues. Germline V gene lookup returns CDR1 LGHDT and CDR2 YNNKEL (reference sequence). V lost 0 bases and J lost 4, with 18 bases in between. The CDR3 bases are TGTGCCAGCAGCCAAGATCCTCCGAGCGGGGGATTTAATGAAAAACTGTTTTTT. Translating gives CASSQDPPSGGFNEKLFF.

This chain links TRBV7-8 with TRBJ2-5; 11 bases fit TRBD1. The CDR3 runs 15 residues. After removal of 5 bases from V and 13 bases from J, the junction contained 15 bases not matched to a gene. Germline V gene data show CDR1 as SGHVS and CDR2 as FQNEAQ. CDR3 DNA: TGTGCCAGCAGCCTCCGCCGGGACAGGGGGGGACATCCGTACTTC. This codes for CASSLRRDRGGHPYF.

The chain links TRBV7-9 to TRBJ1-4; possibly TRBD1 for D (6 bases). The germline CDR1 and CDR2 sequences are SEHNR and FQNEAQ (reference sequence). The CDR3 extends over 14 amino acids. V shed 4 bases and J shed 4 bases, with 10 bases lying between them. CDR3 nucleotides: TGTGCCAGCAGCTCAAACAGGGTTAATGAAAAACTGTTTTTT. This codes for CASSSNRVNEKLFF.

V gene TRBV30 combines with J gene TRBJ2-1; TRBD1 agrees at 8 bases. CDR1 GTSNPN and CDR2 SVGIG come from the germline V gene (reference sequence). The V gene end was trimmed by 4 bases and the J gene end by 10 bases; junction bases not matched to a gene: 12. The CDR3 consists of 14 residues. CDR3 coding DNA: TGTGCCTGGATGCAAGGGACAGGCCCCCGGGAGCAGTTCTTC. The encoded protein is CAWMQGTGPREQFF.